Sequencing of this TCR beta chain was carried out in a study of OX40 agonist ivuxolimab in advanced cancers. About the research overall: Participants averaged approximately 61 years of age (range about 23 to 80) and were around 80% male.

The repertoire was sequenced with immunoSEQ multiplex PCR; TCRdb's copy has only in-frame clones and lacks some. The table lists 25,000 to 35,000 clones, about 80% of them singletons, with approximately 10% in the top ten. Study-wide findings and caveats: In a subset of nonresponders, normalized T-cell clonal expansion was also low. Expansion of clones was among the lowest in partial responders at 0.1-3.0 mg/kg.

Of note for this clone: Its cognate antigen is unknown.

The CDR3 spans 17 residues. Trimming removed 6 bases at V and 0 bases at J, with 17 bases between. CDR1 is SNHLY and CDR2 is FYNNEI in the germline V gene. The TCR originated in an adult with an advanced solid tumor such as melanoma, head and neck, liver or kidney cancer. The sample consisted of CD4+ or CD8+ T cells sorted from blood, taken in a trial of the OX40 agonist ivuxolimab. J is TRBJ2-2 and V is TRBV2; tentatively, D is TRBD1 (6 bases). CDR3 bases: TGTGCCAGCAGCGGGGACACCACCTCCGCGAACACCGGGGAGCTGTTTTTT. Translation: CASSGDTTSANTGELFF.